Included here is one T cell receptor (beta chain) sequence, with context. Other DNA sequences in the same sample also yield this CDR3. This entry belongs to a study of shared clonotypes between healthy human individuals. Turning to the study itself: The composition of the donors was a couple of women and three men aged 18 to 49. The plates for each donor numbered three CD4 naive, three CD4 memory, two CD8 naive and one CD8 memory.

In the naive CD8 group, cells lacked CD45RO and were positively selected for CCR7, so terminally differentiated effector memory CD45RA+ cells were left out. This CDR3 is 14 amino acids long. V lost 1 base and J 2 bases, leaving 9 bases between the germline ends. Germline assignment: CDR1 SGHTA and CDR2 FQGNSA. The repertoire was sequenced with immunoSEQ multiplex PCR; TCRdb's copy has only in-frame clones and lacks some. Here the sample spans about 1,800,000 clones, just under 95% being singletons. The receptor was derived from a man between 18 and 35 years old in good health. Sequencing was done on a sample of naive CD8+ T cells sorted from blood. The genes are TRBV7-2 and TRBJ2-7; TRBD2 might be the D (6 bases). CDR3 sequence: CASSLGGEAYEQYF. The DNA of the CDR3 is TGTGCCAGCAGCTTAGGCGGGGAGGCCTACGAGCAGTACTTC.